This T cell receptor beta chain originates from a study of T cells in women clearing cervical HPV infection. For this clone: The CDR3 end lies 3 residues beyond the end of the read and is filled in from the germline J gene.

With 5 bases clipped from V and 7 bases from J, the junction kept 5 bases outside the gene matches. Germline V gene lookup returns CDR1 DFQATT and CDR2 SNEGSKA (reference sequence). The CDR3 is made up of 13 amino acids. The protocol was immunoSEQ multiplex PCR, while the TCRdb copy is restricted to in-frame clones and leaves out a portion. This listing includes about 25,000 clones. The sequencing input was blood buffy coat. J is TRBJ1-5 and V is TRBV20-1, with 10 bases lining up with TRBD1. The sequence derives from a woman between 18 and 70 years old with a cervical HPV16 infection that either progressed to CIN3+ or cleared (not recorded which). CDR3 sequence: CSARQGAQQPQHF. CDR3 DNA (partial): TGCAGTGCTCGACAGGGGGCCCAACAGCCC.